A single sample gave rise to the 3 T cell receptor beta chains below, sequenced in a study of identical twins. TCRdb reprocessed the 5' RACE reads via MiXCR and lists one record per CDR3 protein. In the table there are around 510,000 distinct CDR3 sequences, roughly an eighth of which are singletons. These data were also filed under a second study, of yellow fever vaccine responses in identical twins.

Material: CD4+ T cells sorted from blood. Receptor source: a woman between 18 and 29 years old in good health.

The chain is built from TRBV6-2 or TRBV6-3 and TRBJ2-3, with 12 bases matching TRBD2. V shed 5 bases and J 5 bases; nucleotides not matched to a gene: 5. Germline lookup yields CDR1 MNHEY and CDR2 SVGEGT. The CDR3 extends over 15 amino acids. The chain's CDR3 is CASSPSGRAEDTQYF. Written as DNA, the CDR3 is TGTGCCAGCAGTCCTAGCGGGAGGGCCGAAGATACGCAGTATTTT.

CDR3 DNA: TGTGCCAGCAGTTACCTGAGGGGGGGGGAGACCCAGTACTTC. Protein product: CASSYLRGGETQYF. The chain couples TRBV6-5 to TRBJ2-5, with a weak D call TRBD2 (7 bases). The CDR3 extends over 14 amino acids. V lost 2 bases and J lost 5, with 12 bases in between. Germline V gives CDR1 MNHEY, CDR2 SVGAGI.

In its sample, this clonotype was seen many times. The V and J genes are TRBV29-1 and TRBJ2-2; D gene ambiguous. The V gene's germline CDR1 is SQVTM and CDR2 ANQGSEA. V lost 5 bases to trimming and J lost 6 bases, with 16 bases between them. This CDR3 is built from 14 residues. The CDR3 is CSVSRTVNAGELFF. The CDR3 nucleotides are TGCAGCGTTTCAAGGACGGTTAACGCCGGGGAGCTGTTTTTT.